This T cell receptor (beta chain) is from a study of a mutant IDH1 vaccine in newly diagnosed glioma. Study as a whole: Treated patients, averaging around 40 years, were about 62% male and roughly 38% female. The therapy given earlier, which was standard therapy, consisted of radiotherapy, temozolomide, or both, and most of the patients received both.

TCRdb's table, derived via immunoSEQ multiplex PCR, lists solely in-frame clones and lacks some. The sample has roughly 39,000 clones, 70% to 90% seen once. This clone was observed a handful of times. Its specificity is unknown. The time point is: week 5, during vaccination. Every vaccine dose comprised 300 ug of mutant IDH1 20-mer peptide plus topical imiquimod. V shed 4 bases, J shed 0 bases, and the junction held 3 bases outside the gene matches. This CDR3 has 17 residues. Germline-derived CDR1 and CDR2 are SGHAT and FQDESV (reference sequence). The V call is TRBV11-1, the J call TRBJ2-6, with 10 bases that match TRBD2. The TCR originated in a man aged 35 to 55 with glioma. Sequencing was performed on PBMCs, taken from a glioma patient whose treatment included an IDH1 peptide vaccine. In DNA form, the CDR3 reads TGTGCCAGCAGCTGGGGGACTAGCGACTCTGGGGCCAACGTCCTGACTTTC. It codes for CASSWGTSDSGANVLTF.